This T cell receptor (beta chain) was sequenced for a study of CD8 T cells in ankylosing spondylitis. Study-level results: Earlier literature documents some of the motif variants in reactive arthritis synovial fluid and blood. Matched synovial fluid from ankylosing spondylitis patients was reported to be enriched for disease-linked clones. Ankylosing spondylitis blood seemed to carry a telltale TCR beta motif made of eight or nine highly homologous variants.

It was by quantitative 5'-RACE with molecular barcodes that TCR beta libraries were made. TCRdb reprocessed the 5' RACE reads with MiXCR, giving one entry per CDR3 protein. The sample shows approximately 140,000 distinct CDR3 sequences, around 9% of them seen only once. With regard to this clonotype: Its target is not known.

V was pared by 1 base and J by 4 bases, with 8 bases between. The CDR3 consists of 13 residues. Per the germline V gene, CDR1 is LGHDT and CDR2 is YNNKEL (reference sequence). The chain employs TRBV3-1 and TRBJ2-7; D not certain. Sequencing input: blood, either unsorted or a sorted T cell fraction (not recorded which). The receptor comes from a male donor with ankylosing spondylitis or in good health (not recorded which). The CDR3 DNA sequence: TGTGCCAGCAGCCAAGGGCCTGCATACGAGCAGTACTTC. Protein: CASSQGPAYEQYF.